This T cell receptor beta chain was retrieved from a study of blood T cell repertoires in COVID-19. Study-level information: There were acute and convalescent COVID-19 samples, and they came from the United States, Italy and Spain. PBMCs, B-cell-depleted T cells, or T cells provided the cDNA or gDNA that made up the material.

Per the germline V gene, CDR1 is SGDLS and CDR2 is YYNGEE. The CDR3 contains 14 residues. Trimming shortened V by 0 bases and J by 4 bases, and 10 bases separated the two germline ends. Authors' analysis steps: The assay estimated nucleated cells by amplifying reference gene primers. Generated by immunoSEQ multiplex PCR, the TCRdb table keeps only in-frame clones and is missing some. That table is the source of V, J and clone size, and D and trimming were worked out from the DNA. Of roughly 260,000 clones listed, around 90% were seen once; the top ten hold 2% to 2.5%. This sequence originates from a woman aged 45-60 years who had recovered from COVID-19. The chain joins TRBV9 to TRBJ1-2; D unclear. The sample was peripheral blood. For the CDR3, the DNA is TGTGCCAGCAGCGTAGACGAGGGAGGCTATGGCTACACCTTC. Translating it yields CASSVDEGGYGYTF.